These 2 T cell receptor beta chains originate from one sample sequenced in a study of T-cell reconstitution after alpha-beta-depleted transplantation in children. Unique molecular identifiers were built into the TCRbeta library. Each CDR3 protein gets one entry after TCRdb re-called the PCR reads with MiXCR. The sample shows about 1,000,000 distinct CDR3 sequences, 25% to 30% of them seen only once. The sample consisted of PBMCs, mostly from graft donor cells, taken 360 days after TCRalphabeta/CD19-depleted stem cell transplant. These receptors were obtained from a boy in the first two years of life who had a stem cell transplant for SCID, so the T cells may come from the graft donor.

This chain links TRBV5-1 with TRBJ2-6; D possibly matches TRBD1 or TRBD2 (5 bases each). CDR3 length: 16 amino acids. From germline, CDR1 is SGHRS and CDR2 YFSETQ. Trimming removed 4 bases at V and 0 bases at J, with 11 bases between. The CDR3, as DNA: TGCGCCAGCAGCCCCGCAGGGAGCTCTGGGGCCAACGTCCTGACTTTC. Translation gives CASSPAGSSGANVLTF.

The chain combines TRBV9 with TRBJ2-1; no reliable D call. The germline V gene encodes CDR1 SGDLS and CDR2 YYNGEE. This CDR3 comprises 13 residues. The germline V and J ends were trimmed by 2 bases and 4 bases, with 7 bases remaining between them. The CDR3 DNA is TGTGCCAGCAGCGTTTATGAATACAATGAGCAGTTCTTC. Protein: CASSVYEYNEQFF.